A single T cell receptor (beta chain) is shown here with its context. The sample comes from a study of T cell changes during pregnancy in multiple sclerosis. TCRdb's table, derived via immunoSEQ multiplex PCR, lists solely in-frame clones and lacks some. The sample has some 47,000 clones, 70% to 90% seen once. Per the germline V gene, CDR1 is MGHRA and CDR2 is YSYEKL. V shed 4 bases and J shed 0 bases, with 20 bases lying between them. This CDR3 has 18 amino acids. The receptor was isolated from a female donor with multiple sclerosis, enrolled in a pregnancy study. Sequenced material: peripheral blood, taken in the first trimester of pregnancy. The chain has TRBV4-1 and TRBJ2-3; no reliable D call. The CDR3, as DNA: TGCGCCAGCAGCCCAACCCCCACTTTAGAACCAAGCACAGATACGCAGTATTTT. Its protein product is CASSPTPTLEPSTDTQYF.